One and the same sample provided the 13 T cell receptor beta chains below, sequenced in a study of identical twins. TCRdb re-analysed the 5' RACE reads in MiXCR, keeping a single row per CDR3 protein. The data hold hundreds of thousands of distinct CDR3 sequences, with around 12% observed a single time. The data were also submitted as part of a second study, on yellow fever vaccine responses in identical twins.

Sequences were obtained from PBMCs. The receptor set was obtained from a woman between 18 and 30 years old in good health.

This clonotype was detected a few times. V and J are TRBV7-9 and TRBJ2-7, with D unclear. This CDR3 comprises 15 residues. The germline gives CDR1 SEHNR, CDR2 FQNEAQ (reference sequence). V shed 1 base and J shed 4 bases, with 14 bases lying between them. CDR3 sequence (DNA): TGTGCCAGCAGCTTAGTGCAGAGTCCAGAATACGAGCAGTACTTC. The encoded protein is CASSLVQSPEYEQYF.

The chain recombines TRBV20-1 with TRBJ2-1; 8 bases agree with TRBD1. The CDR3 totals 15 residues. The germline CDR1 and CDR2 sequences are DFQATT and SNEGSKA (reference sequence). The junction had 9 bases not matched to a gene; V was cut back by 4 bases and J by 4 bases. CDR3 amino acids: CSANPGTGIYNEQFF. The CDR3 nucleotides are TGCAGTGCTAACCCGGGGACAGGAATATACAATGAGCAGTTCTTC.

This clonotype occurred a few times. The chain carries TRBV6-4 and TRBJ1-1; 7 nucleotides line up with TRBD1. CDR1 is MRHNA and CDR2 is SNTAGT in the germline V gene. V trimming: 5 bases; J trimming: 7 bases; junction bases outside the gene matches: 13. The CDR3 sequence is 15 residues long. CDR3 coding DNA: TGTGCCAGCAGTTCGGAGGGTCAAAACAGGGGTGAAGCTTTCTTT. Protein sequence: CASSSEGQNRGEAFF.

The V and J genes are TRBV7-8 and TRBJ2-1; 11 nucleotides align to TRBD2. CDR3 length: 16 residues. The trim removed 1 base at V and 10 bases at J, leaving 9 bases unmatched. The germline gives CDR1 SGHVS, CDR2 FQNEAQ. DNA of the CDR3: TGTGCCAGCAGCTTAGGGCCGGGGACTAGCGGCAGAGAGCAGTTCTTC. Protein sequence: CASSLGPGTSGREQFF.

This chain uses TRBV29-1 with TRBJ2-1, with D perhaps TRBD2 (6 bases). CDR1 SQVTM and CDR2 ANQGSEA come from the germline V gene. V was cut by 4 bases and J by 13 bases, with 17 bases left in between. The CDR3 consists of 12 residues. The CDR3 is CSVGQTGLVQFF. Written as DNA, the CDR3 is TGCAGCGTTGGGCAAACGGGACTCGTACAGTTCTTC.

This clonotype was counted only a few times. This chain connects TRBV29-1 to TRBJ2-1, with D perhaps TRBD1 or TRBD2 (5 bases each). CDR1 SQVTM and CDR2 ANQGSEA come from the germline V gene. V was clipped by 6 bases and J by 6 bases, with 18 bases between them. This CDR3 spans 14 amino acids. The CDR3 protein is CSVDGTEQSNEQFF. DNA of the CDR3: TGCAGCGTAGATGGGACCGAACAAAGCAATGAGCAGTTCTTC.

J is TRBJ2-2 and V is TRBV3-1, with 9 bases aligning to TRBD2. Germline assignment: CDR1 LGHDT and CDR2 YNNKEL (reference sequence). The CDR3 totals 17 residues. Germline trimming cut 4 bases from V and 0 bases from J; bases unmatched to any gene: 6. CDR3 bases: TGTGCCAGCAGCCGCCCCGGACTAGCGCCGAACACCGGGGAGCTGTTTTTT. Its translation is CASSRPGLAPNTGELFF.

This chain uses TRBV6-2 or TRBV6-3 with TRBJ2-6; D is unresolved. CDR1 MNHEY and CDR2 SVGEGT come from the germline V gene. The CDR3 loop spans 17 amino acids. Deletions cut 3 bases from V and 1 base from J, with 13 bases between. The CDR3 DNA sequence: TGTGCCAGCAGTTATGGGCTGCCCGGGTCTGGGGCCAACGTCCTGACTTTC. It encodes CASSYGLPGSGANVLTF.

This clonotype was picked up a small number of times. The V and J genes are TRBV10-3 and TRBJ1-1; D remains unclear. This CDR3 has 13 residues. CDR1 and CDR2 (germline): ENHRY, SYGVKD. Trimming removed 6 bases at V and 1 base at J, with 9 bases between. DNA for the CDR3: TGTGCCATCAGGTCTAACAAGAACACTGAAGCTTTCTTT. Its protein product is CAIRSNKNTEAFF.

The chain couples TRBV12-3 or TRBV12-4 to TRBJ2-6; no firm D call. Trimming shortened V by 7 bases and J by 2 bases, and 12 bases separated the two germline ends. The CDR3 consists of 15 residues. For the CDR3, the DNA is TGTGCCAGCACTAACTACCGGGCTGGGGCCAACGTCCTGACTTTC. It encodes CASTNYRAGANVLTF.

This clonotype was picked up many times. This rearrangement joins TRBV4-1 to TRBJ2-1; the D is unclear. This CDR3 is built from 13 residues. V lost 1 base, J lost 2 bases, and 3 bases lay in between. CDR1 and CDR2 from the germline V gene are MGHRA and YSYEKL. CDR3 sequence (DNA): TGCGCCAGCAGCCAAGGAACCTACAATGAGCAGTTCTTC. Its translation is CASSQGTYNEQFF.

There are a few counts of this clonotype. V and J are TRBV12-5 and TRBJ2-1; possible D gene TRBD2, 6 bases. This CDR3 region has 13 residues. Germline-derived CDR1 and CDR2 are LGHNT and FRNRAP. V was shortened by 3 bases and J by 9 bases, with 12 bases between the two germline ends. CDR3 DNA: TGTGCTAGTGGTTTCGAGGGGCGGGGTGAGCAGTTCTTC. It translates to CASGFEGRGEQFF.

This clonotype was seen at least ten times. The chain carries TRBV27 and TRBJ2-3, with no clear D. The CDR3 sequence is 10 residues long. Germline V gene lookup returns CDR1 MNHEY and CDR2 SMNVEV (reference sequence). V lost 8 bases and J 3 bases, leaving 3 bases between the germline ends. The CDR3 coding sequence is TGTGCCAGCGGAACAGATACGCAGTATTTT. Protein: CASGTDTQYF.